Shown below are 24 T cell receptor beta chains from a single sample sequenced in a study of human T cells and chemical hapten exposure. Time point denoted: patch test 2, 6 weeks after DPC sensitization. Treatment here: therapeutic diphenylcyclopropenone sensitization with weekly scalp DPC. TCRdb re-analysed the RACE reads in MiXCR, keeping a single row per CDR3 protein. The sample records some 89,000 distinct CDR3 sequences, 10% being singletons. The specimen was whole blood, collected in connection with sensitization to the hapten diphenylcyclopropenone (DPC). These receptors all stem from a woman aged 30 to 39 with alopecia areata. Some clones in this sample may be carry-over from other donors' samples.

This chain links TRBV7-8 with TRBJ1-5, with TRBD1 matching over 10 bases. Germline V gives CDR1 SGHVS, CDR2 FQNEAQ. This CDR3 is built from 14 residues. After removal of 4 bases from V and 6 bases from J, the junction contained 3 bases not matched to a gene. This CDR3 reads CASSSGTGAQPQHF. CDR3 bases: TGTGCCAGCAGCTCCGGGACAGGGGCTCAGCCCCAGCATTTT.

This clonotype came up many times. This chain uses TRBV24-1 with TRBJ2-5; weak D call: TRBD1 (5 bases). V was pared by 8 bases and J by 6 bases, with 15 bases between. This CDR3 contains 13 residues. CDR1 and CDR2 (germline): KGHDR, SFDVKD. The CDR3 here is CATTEQDEKTQYF. The CDR3 nucleotides read TGTGCCACCACTGAACAGGATGAAAAGACCCAGTACTTC.

This clonotype was detected many times. This sequence joins TRBV6-5 and TRBJ1-5; 9 bases are a match to TRBD1. The CDR3 contains 16 residues. Germline trimming cut 6 bases from V and 1 base from J; bases unmatched to any gene: 7. Germline lookup yields CDR1 MNHEY and CDR2 SVGAGI. The CDR3 bases are TGTGCCAGCAGCTCCAGACAGGGGGGAAGCAATCAGCCCCAGCATTTT. Protein: CASSSRQGGSNQPQHF.

Ten or more counts support this clonotype. DNA of the CDR3: TGCAGCGCCCAGACAGCTAACACTGAAGCTTTCTTT. It specifies CSAQTANTEAFF. This chain connects TRBV29-1 to TRBJ1-1; D may be TRBD1 (5 bases). This CDR3 has 12 amino acids. The V and J ends lost 7 bases and 2 bases respectively, with 11 bases between them. Germline loops: CDR1 SQVTM, CDR2 ANQGSEA.

This clonotype was seen repeatedly, ten times or more. The V and J genes are TRBV5-1 and TRBJ1-2; no clear D gene. Germline CDR1 SGHRS, CDR2 YFSETQ. CDR3 size: 14 residues. The V end lost 5 bases, the J end lost 7 bases, and 18 bases lay between the germline ends. CDR3 DNA: TGCGCCAGCAGTCCGGGCGGAGGAGTCGGTGGCTACACCTTC. The encoded protein is CASSPGGGVGGYTF. Complete variable domain (other parts from reference TRBV5-1 and TRBJ1-2): KAGVTQTPRYLIKTRGQQVTLSCSPISGHRSVSWYQQTPGQGLQFLFEYFSETQRNKGNFPGRFSGRQFSNSRSEMNVSTLELGDSALYLCASSPGGGVGGYTFGSGTRLTVV.

The chain uses TRBV7-2 and TRBJ1-5, with D tentatively TRBD1 (6 bases). Trimming shortened V by 6 bases and J by 6 bases, and 18 bases separated the two germline ends. Germline-derived CDR1 and CDR2 are SGHTA and FQGNSA. The CDR3 has 15 residues. The DNA for the CDR3 is TGTGCCAGCAGAAAAGCCGCAGGGGAGGGTCAGCCCCAGCATTTT. Protein product: CASRKAAGEGQPQHF.

This clonotype has a count of ten or more. V gene TRBV19 combines with J gene TRBJ2-7; 11 nucleotides agree with TRBD1. Per germline, CDR1 LNHDA and CDR2 SQIVND (reference sequence). The CDR3 runs 17 residues. V lost 8 bases and J lost 7; bases outside the gene matches: 19. The CDR3 nucleotides read TGTGCCAGTTCCTTCGGTTTTGGAGGACAGGGGGCGGGAGAGCAGTACTTC. Translated: CASSFGFGGQGAGEQYF.

There are many counts of this clonotype. The chain joins TRBV20-1 to TRBJ1-6, with no clear D. Germline V gene lookup returns CDR1 DFQATT and CDR2 SNEGSKA (reference sequence). V shed 3 bases and J shed 10 bases, with 16 bases lying between them. The CDR3 spans 14 residues. CDR3 bases: TGCAGTGCTAGGCGTCCCGGCGCGGGGTCACCCCTCCACTTT. Its protein is CSARRPGAGSPLHF.

This clonotype has ten or more counts. V and J are TRBV30 and TRBJ1-2; D is unresolved. The CDR3 has 15 residues. Trimming cost V 0 bases and J 0 bases, with 11 bases left between them. Germline values: CDR1 GTSNPN, CDR2 SVGIG (reference sequence). Written as DNA, the CDR3 is TGTGCCTGGAGTGTAGCTCGGGGAGCTAACTATGGCTACACCTTC. This codes for CAWSVARGANYGYTF.

The chain couples TRBV11-2 to TRBJ2-2; D might be TRBD1 or TRBD2, each matching 5 bases. V gave up 6 bases and J gave up 3 bases, with 11 bases separating them. Germline values: CDR1 SGHAT, CDR2 FQNNGV. The CDR3 spans 14 residues. Here the CDR3 reads CASRRDPDTGELFF. The DNA of the CDR3 is TGTGCCAGCAGACGGGACCCAGACACCGGGGAGCTGTTTTTT.

This clonotype has ten or more counts. The CDR3: CASSLIQGRTEAFF. DNA of the CDR3: TGTGCCAGCAGCCTCATACAGGGGAGGACTGAAGCTTTCTTT. J is TRBJ1-1 and V is TRBV3-1; TRBD1 aligns across 7 bases. J lost 5 bases, V lost 4 bases, and 7 bases had no gene match. This CDR3 spans 14 amino acids. Germline V lookup: CDR1 LGHDT, CDR2 YNNKEL (reference sequence).

This clonotype was recorded at least ten times. The chain employs TRBV27 and TRBJ2-1; TRBD2 agrees at 9 bases. There are 18 residues in the CDR3. Germline trimming cut 3 bases from V and 0 bases from J; bases unmatched to any gene: 9. From germline, CDR1 is MNHEY and CDR2 SMNVEV (reference sequence). The CDR3 is CASSFQGGAGGSYNEQFF. For the CDR3, the DNA is TGTGCCAGCAGTTTTCAGGGGGGAGCGGGAGGCTCCTACAATGAGCAGTTCTTC.

The V and J genes are TRBV7-9 and TRBJ1-1; D is ambiguous. The CDR3 is 12 residues long. Trimming stripped 2 bases from V and 3 bases from J, with 4 bases between. From germline, CDR1 is SEHNR and CDR2 FQNEAQ (reference sequence). The CDR3 loop reads CASSLWDTEAFF. The DNA for the CDR3 is TGTGCCAGCAGCTTATGGGACACTGAAGCTTTCTTT.

There are a few counts of this clonotype. The CDR3 reads CSARGGAGAQPQHF. DNA for the CDR3: TGCAGTGCGAGGGGAGGGGCAGGGGCCCAGCCCCAGCATTTT. The rearrangement joins TRBV20-1 to TRBJ1-5; possibly TRBD1 for D (6 bases). The CDR3 runs 14 residues. V lost 6 bases, J lost 7 bases, and 19 bases lay in between. CDR1 is DFQATT, CDR2 SNEGSKA, per germline (reference sequence).

V gene TRBV3-1 combines with J gene TRBJ2-7; D gene ambiguous. The V gene lost 3 bases and the J gene lost 0 bases, with 6 bases spanning the gap. CDR1 and CDR2 (germline): LGHDT, YNNKEL (reference sequence). The CDR3 consists of 13 residues. In nucleotides, the CDR3 is TGTGCCAGCAGCCATGCAGCCTCCTACGAGCAGTACTTC. It encodes CASSHAASYEQYF.

This clonotype was seen at least ten times. The chain combines TRBV28 with TRBJ1-1; D ambiguous. The V and J ends lost 3 bases and 1 base respectively, with 9 bases between them. The CDR3 has 14 residues. CDR1 is MDHEN and CDR2 is SYDVKM in the germline V gene. CDR3 loop: CASSFDWQNTEAFF. The CDR3 nucleotides read TGTGCCAGCAGTTTCGATTGGCAGAACACTGAAGCTTTCTTT.

This clonotype was recorded many times. This rearrangement joins TRBV2 to TRBJ1-2; possibly TRBD1 for D (6 bases). The CDR3 spans 13 residues. Germline loops: CDR1 SNHLY, CDR2 FYNNEI. Trimming removed 1 base at V and 5 bases at J, with 8 bases between. For the CDR3, the DNA is TGTGCCAGCAGTGAAGACAGGGCGTATGGCTACACCTTC. This codes for CASSEDRAYGYTF.

A few counts support this clonotype. The J gene is TRBJ1-2, the V gene TRBV4-3, with 8 bases matching TRBD1. Germline V gives CDR1 LGHNA, CDR2 YSLEER. The CDR3 runs to 15 residues. Germline trimming cut 2 bases from V and 8 bases from J; bases unmatched to any gene: 10. The CDR3 DNA is TGCGCCAGCAGCCAACCAGGGACAGGCCTCTCAGGCTACACCTTC. This codes for CASSQPGTGLSGYTF.

V is TRBV19 and J is TRBJ1-5; tentative D call: TRBD1 (6 bases). V dropped 10 bases and J dropped 7 bases, with 14 bases sitting between them. Germline loops: CDR1 LNHDA, CDR2 SQIVND (reference sequence). The CDR3 totals 12 residues. The CDR3 region is CATRDKRQPQHF. CDR3 DNA: TGTGCCACCCGGGACAAAAGGCAGCCCCAGCATTTT.

This clonotype was seen many times. The V and J genes are TRBV4-3 and TRBJ1-2; 8 positions match TRBD1. CDR1 is LGHNA, CDR2 YSLEER, per germline. V lost 0 bases, J lost 3 bases, and 3 bases stayed unmatched. There are 15 residues in the CDR3. CDR3 DNA sequence: TGCGCCAGCAGCCAAGACAGGGGGCGGGACTATGGCTACACCTTC. Translated: CASSQDRGRDYGYTF.

This clonotype was observed at least ten times. The CDR3 sequence: CASSPRASLNTEAFF. The DNA for the CDR3 is TGTGCCAGCTCACCACGCGCGAGCCTGAACACTGAAGCTTTCTTT. The chain recombines TRBV18 with TRBJ1-1; D gene unclear. Germline loops: CDR1 KGHSH, CDR2 LQKENI. V was pared by 1 base and J by 0 bases, with 9 bases between. The CDR3 totals 15 residues.

There are a few counts of this clonotype. The chain uses TRBV25-1 and TRBJ1-1, with D unresolved. Germline CDR1 and CDR2: MGHDK and SYGVNS. Trimming removed 8 bases at V and 5 bases at J, with 9 bases between. The CDR3 extends over 11 amino acids. CDR3 region: CASRKRTEAFF. The CDR3 region has the DNA TGTGCCAGCCGAAAGCGTACTGAAGCTTTCTTT.

This clonotype occurred a few times. V is TRBV5-1 and J is TRBJ1-1, with 9 bases fitting TRBD1. The CDR3 has 15 residues. Germline loops: CDR1 SGHRS, CDR2 YFSETQ. V gave up 2 bases and J gave up 6 bases; unmatched junction bases: 8. This CDR3 is CASSFTGTGLSEAFF. The CDR3, as DNA: TGCGCCAGCAGCTTCACCGGGACAGGGCTTTCTGAAGCTTTCTTT. Full variable domain (remainder filled in from reference TRBV5-1 and TRBJ1-1): KAGVTQTPRYLIKTRGQQVTLSCSPISGHRSVSWYQQTPGQGLQFLFEYFSETQRNKGNFPGRFSGRQFSNSRSEMNVSTLELGDSALYLCASSFTGTGLSEAFFGQGTRLTVV.

This clonotype was seen repeatedly, ten times or more. The rearrangement links TRBV28 to TRBJ2-6, with D uncertain. The CDR3 spans 17 residues. V lost 2 bases and J 4 bases, leaving 15 bases between the germline ends. Germline assignment: CDR1 MDHEN and CDR2 SYDVKM. The CDR3 loop is CASSLVGQGYGANVLTF. The DNA for the CDR3 is TGTGCCAGCAGTTTAGTCGGGCAAGGGTACGGGGCCAACGTCCTGACTTTC.